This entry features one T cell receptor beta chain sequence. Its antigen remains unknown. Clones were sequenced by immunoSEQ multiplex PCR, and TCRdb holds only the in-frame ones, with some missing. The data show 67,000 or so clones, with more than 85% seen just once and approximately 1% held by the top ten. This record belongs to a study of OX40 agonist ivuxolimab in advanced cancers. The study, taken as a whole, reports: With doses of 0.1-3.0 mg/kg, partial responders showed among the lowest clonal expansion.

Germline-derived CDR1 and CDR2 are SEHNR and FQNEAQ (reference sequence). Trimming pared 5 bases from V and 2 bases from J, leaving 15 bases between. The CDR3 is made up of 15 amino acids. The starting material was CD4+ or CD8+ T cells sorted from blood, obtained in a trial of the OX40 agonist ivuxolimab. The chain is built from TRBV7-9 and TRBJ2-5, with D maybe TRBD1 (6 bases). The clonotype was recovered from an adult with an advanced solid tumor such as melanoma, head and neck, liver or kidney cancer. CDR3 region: CASSPGTSAQETQYF. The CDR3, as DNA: TGTGCCAGCAGCCCAGGGACATCGGCACAAGAGACCCAGTACTTC.